The present TCR beta chain was sequenced within a study of T cells in Graves' hyperthyroidism and ophthalmopathy. Broader study findings: Blood shared most expanded thyroid clonotypes above 0.001.

It was RNA transcripts that yielded the amplified TCR beta CDR3 regions. Using the HTBI primer set, a first-round RT-PCR was run on the TCR CDR3. MiXCR, run by TCRdb on the multiplex PCR reads, gives a single entry per CDR3 protein. The sample holds some 340,000 distinct CDR3 sequences; roughly 13% are singletons and the top ten take 34%. This clonotype showed up many times. Its target is unknown. Diagnoses rested on clinical symptoms, serum thyroxine and TRAb, thyroid ultrasound and orbital computed tomography. V lost 4 bases and J lost 10, with 8 bases in between. Germline-derived CDR1 and CDR2 are MNHNS and SASEGT. This CDR3 spans 11 amino acids.

The receptor's source is a woman aged 40 to 55 with Graves' ophthalmopathy. V is TRBV6-1 and J is TRBJ2-1; D is possibly TRBD1 or TRBD2 (5 bases each). What was sequenced was blood. The CDR3 coding sequence is TGTGCCAGCAGTGGGTGGGGGGAGCAGTTCTTC. It translates to CASSGWGEQFF.